The 29 T cell receptor beta chains listed next were all sequenced from one sample in a study of T cells expressing NK-cell markers. TCRdb reanalyzed the 5' RACE reads, giving one entry per CDR3 protein sequence and no DNA. This sample's clone table lists 200,000 to 300,000 distinct CDR3 sequences. What was sequenced was blood T cells: a sorted CD56 or NKG2C T cell subset, CD4+ or CD8+ T cells, or bulk PBMC T cells (not recorded which). All receptors come from a woman between 18 and 75 years old in good health.

The chain carries TRBV27 and TRBJ1-2. Germline values: CDR1 MNHEY, CDR2 SMNVEV (reference sequence). The length of the CDR3 is 15 residues. The CDR3 loop reads CASSFLLSANYGYTF.

This chain joins TRBV7-2 and TRBJ2-5; lacking DNA, the TRBD1 call made by TCRdb goes unchecked. Germline V gene data show CDR1 as SGHTA and CDR2 as FQGNSA. CDR3 length equals 14 residues. The CDR3 spells CASSRTLDQETQYF.

This chain uses TRBV12-3 or TRBV12-4 with TRBJ2-3; TCRdb's D gene call, TRBD2, goes unchecked for lack of DNA. The CDR3 has 17 residues. The CDR3: CASRRFASGRHTDTQYF.

The rearrangement links TRBV12-3 or TRBV12-4 to TRBJ1-2; TCRdb designates TRBD1, a call that cannot be tested without DNA. The CDR3 sequence is 15 residues long. The CDR3 spells CASSLLGGLGYGYTF.

The genes are TRBV25-1 and TRBJ2-7; there is no DNA to check the TCRdb D call of TRBD1. CDR3 length equals 13 residues. Germline CDR1 reads MGHDK; CDR2 reads SYGVNS. CDR3 amino acids: CASRQTGTYEQYF.

This chain joins TRBV28 and TRBJ2-1; TCRdb's assignment of TRBD2 cannot be checked, as there is no DNA. The CDR3 covers 14 residues. The germline V gene encodes CDR1 MDHEN and CDR2 SYDVKM. The CDR3 here is CASGSGGGYNEQFF. Looking up the rest from reference TRBV28 and TRBJ2-1 gives the full variable domain: DVKVTQSSRYLVKRTGEKVFLECVQDMDHENMFWYRQDPGLGLRLIYFSYDVKMKEKGDIPEGYSVSREKKERFSLILESASTNQTSMYLCASGSGGGYNEQFFGPGTRLTVL.

The V gene is TRBV24-1, the J gene TRBJ2-5; TCRdb designates TRBD1, a call that cannot be tested without DNA. Germline CDR1 and CDR2: KGHDR and SFDVKD. This CDR3 region has 15 residues. The CDR3 reads CATSDTDRGRETQYF.

V and J are TRBV12-3 or TRBV12-4 and TRBJ2-6; the D call from TCRdb, TRBD1, cannot be confirmed without DNA. This CDR3 is 17 amino acids long. The CDR3 loop is CASSLGTGSPGANVLTF.

The rearrangement uses TRBV6-5 and TRBJ2-4; the TRBD1 assignment by TCRdb is unverifiable without DNA. This CDR3 contains 16 residues. CDR1 is MNHEY, CDR2 SVGAGI, per germline. Here the CDR3 reads CASSYSGGQAKNIQYF.

This rearrangement joins TRBV6-5 to TRBJ1-4. CDR3 size: 14 residues. The germline V gene encodes CDR1 MNHEY and CDR2 SVGAGI. CDR3 sequence: CASSFLGVNEKLFF.

The chain employs TRBV12-3 or TRBV12-4 and TRBJ2-5; TCRdb's D call of TRBD1 is untestable without DNA. The CDR3 has 15 amino acids. The CDR3 here is CASGRGTGGGETQYF.

The CDR3: CSARQGSDTEAFF. The chain links TRBV20-1 to TRBJ1-1. CDR1 and CDR2 (germline): DFQATT, SNEGSKA (reference sequence). The CDR3 loop spans 13 amino acids.

This chain joins TRBV15 and TRBJ2-1. The CDR3 covers 12 residues. The germline V gene has CDR1 LNHNV and CDR2 YYDKDF (reference sequence). The CDR3 sequence is CATSSGWDEQFF.

CDR3 residues: CASSPPAGANFGSQFF. The genes are TRBV19 and TRBJ2-1; TCRdb indicates TRBD2, and absent DNA this call remains unverified. This CDR3 comprises 16 residues. Germline assignment: CDR1 LNHDA and CDR2 SQIVND (reference sequence).

The chain uses TRBV20-1 and TRBJ2-7; there is no DNA to check the TCRdb D call of TRBD1. Germline lookup yields CDR1 DFQATT and CDR2 SNEGSKA (reference sequence). The CDR3 has 15 residues. CDR3 sequence: CSANRGGSRGYEQYF.

This sequence joins TRBV6-1 and TRBJ1-2; TCRdb outputs TRBD1, but without DNA this stays unchecked. The CDR3 covers 16 residues. Germline V CDR1 and CDR2: MNHNS, SASEGT. CDR3 sequence reads: CASSEVRDGTNYGYTF.

The rearrangement joins TRBV7-2 to TRBJ2-5; TCRdb returns TRBD2, unconfirmable since there is no DNA. Looked up from germline, CDR1 is SGHTA and CDR2 is FQGNSA. The CDR3 is made up of 17 amino acids. CDR3 residues: CASSLLAGGSLKETQYF.

This chain uses TRBV7-2 with TRBJ2-3; TCRdb's assignment of TRBD1 cannot be checked, as there is no DNA. Per germline, CDR1 SGHTA and CDR2 FQGNSA. The length of the CDR3 is 13 residues. Here the CDR3 reads CASTQGGTDTQYF.

This sequence joins TRBV7-2 and TRBJ2-7; TCRdb calls TRBD2, which cannot be checked without DNA. Per germline, CDR1 SGHTA and CDR2 FQGNSA. The CDR3 length is 14 residues. The CDR3 sequence: CASSPMGGNYEQYF.

This chain links TRBV6-1 with TRBJ2-1; TCRdb selects TRBD2, and the lack of DNA leaves this call unchecked. From germline, CDR1 is MNHNS and CDR2 SASEGT. The CDR3 extends over 15 amino acids. CDR3 protein: CASIQTSGAYNEQFF.

The gene calls are TRBV20-1 and TRBJ2-1; TCRdb names TRBD1, which stays unverified in the absence of DNA. Germline values: CDR1 DFQATT, CDR2 SNEGSKA (reference sequence). The CDR3 consists of 12 residues. CDR3 amino acids: CSASVAPNEQFF.

The chain links TRBV12-3 or TRBV12-4 to TRBJ1-4; TCRdb picks TRBD1, but there is no DNA to check that call. This CDR3 comprises 13 residues. CDR3 protein: CATLRDRGEKLFF.

The chain links TRBV4-3 to TRBJ2-4; TCRdb returns TRBD1, unconfirmable since there is no DNA. This CDR3 spans 14 amino acids. The germline gives CDR1 LGHNA, CDR2 YSLEER. CDR3: CASSLGQGEFIQYF.

The chain combines TRBV5-1 with TRBJ2-1; TCRdb indicates TRBD1, and absent DNA this call remains unverified. CDR3 size: 14 residues. Germline loops: CDR1 SGHRS, CDR2 YFSETQ. CDR3 sequence: CASRHRQVDIEQFF.

V usage is TRBV7-2 and J usage is TRBJ2-3. Germline V gene lookup returns CDR1 SGHTA and CDR2 FQGNSA. The CDR3 sequence is 13 residues long. The chain's CDR3 is CAIRTPSTDTQYF.

The chain couples TRBV5-6 to TRBJ2-2; there is no DNA to check the TCRdb D call of TRBD2. This CDR3 is built from 16 residues. CDR1 SGHDT and CDR2 YYEEEE come from the germline V gene. The CDR3 sequence is CASRPSGRADTGELFF.

This chain connects TRBV19 to TRBJ2-1; no DNA is available, so the TRBD2 call from TCRdb remains unchecked. CDR1 LNHDA and CDR2 SQIVND come from the germline V gene (reference sequence). The CDR3 is 16 amino acids. The CDR3 here is CASSSGAGGERNEQFF.

The chain employs TRBV5-1 and TRBJ2-2; there is no DNA to check the TCRdb D call of TRBD1. CDR3 size: 14 residues. Germline-derived CDR1 and CDR2 are SGHRS and YFSETQ. CDR3 loop: CASSLGQVTGELFF.

The CDR3 sequence is CASSKRCRVRPQETQYF. V and J are TRBV21-1 and TRBJ2-5. TRBV21-1 is assigned pseudogene status. CDR3 length equals 17 residues.